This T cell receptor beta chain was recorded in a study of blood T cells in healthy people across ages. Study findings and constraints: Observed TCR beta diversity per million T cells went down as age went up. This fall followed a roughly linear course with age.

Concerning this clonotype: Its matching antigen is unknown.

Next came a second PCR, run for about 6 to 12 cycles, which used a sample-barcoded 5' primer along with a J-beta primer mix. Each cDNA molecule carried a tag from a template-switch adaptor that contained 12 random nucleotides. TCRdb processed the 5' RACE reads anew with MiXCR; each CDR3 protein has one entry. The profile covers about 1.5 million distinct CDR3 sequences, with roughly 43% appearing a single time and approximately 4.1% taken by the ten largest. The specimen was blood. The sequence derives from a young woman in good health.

The CDR3 coding sequence is TGTGCCAGCAGCCAAGCGCTGGGGACTAGCGGGGACAATGAGCAGTTCTTC. Amino acid sequence: CASSQALGTSGDNEQFF. The J gene is TRBJ2-1, the V gene TRBV3-1; TRBD2 aligns across 13 bases. Trimming at V came to 1 base and at J to 5 bases, leaving 5 bases not matched to a gene. There are 17 residues in the CDR3. Germline CDR1 LGHDT, CDR2 YNNKEL (reference sequence).